The next 18 T cell receptor beta chains were all read from a single sample in a study of T cell responses to AZD1222 COVID-19 vaccine. Here immunoSEQ multiplex PCR was the method, and the copy in TCRdb shows in-frame clones only, minus some. The sample records about 140,000 clones, more than 80% being singletons. The specimen comprised peripheral blood, sampled on day 0 of MenACWY control vaccination. The receptors shown here come from an adult in good health.

The chain employs TRBV2 and TRBJ1-1; 9 positions match TRBD1. Germline V lookup: CDR1 SNHLY, CDR2 FYNNEI. This CDR3 region has 13 residues. Trimming cost V 4 bases and J 5 bases; bases outside gene matches: 2. CDR3 residues: CASSGQGVTEAFF. The CDR3 DNA sequence: TGTGCCAGCAGTGGACAGGGGGTGACTGAAGCTTTCTTT.

J is TRBJ2-5 and V is TRBV4-3; perhaps TRBD1 as D (6 bases). Between the trimmed V and J ends, which lost 1 base and 6 bases, there was a span of 21 bases. The CDR3 has 17 amino acids. Germline V gene sequence: CDR1 LGHNA, CDR2 YSLEER. The CDR3 region is CASSQGSPGTFGKTQYF. The DNA of the CDR3 is TGCGCCAGCAGCCAAGGTTCTCCAGGGACATTCGGAAAGACCCAGTACTTC.

This clone appeared once. The V and J genes are TRBV19 and TRBJ2-2, with TRBD1 identical over 12 bases. Germline V gives CDR1 LNHDA, CDR2 SQIVND (reference sequence). Unmatched junction bases numbered 9, after V lost 10 bases and J lost 0 bases. This CDR3 is built from 17 residues. In DNA form, the CDR3 reads TGTGCCACATCCGGGACAGGGGGCAGGGCGAACACCGGGGAGCTGTTTTTT. Amino acid sequence: CATSGTGGRANTGELFF.

J is TRBJ2-2 and V is TRBV7-9, with unresolved D. The CDR3 has 15 amino acids. Per the germline V gene, CDR1 is SEHNR and CDR2 is FQNEAQ (reference sequence). The germline V and J ends were trimmed by 4 bases and 7 bases, with 16 bases remaining between them. The CDR3 here is CASSSRTGRVGELFF. CDR3 DNA: TGTGCCAGCAGCTCCAGGACCGGGCGTGTCGGGGAGCTGTTTTTT.

The chain recombines TRBV5-1 with TRBJ2-3; D unresolved. Germline lookup yields CDR1 SGHRS and CDR2 YFSETQ. V dropped 7 bases and J dropped 1 base, with 16 bases sitting between them. The CDR3 consists of 15 residues. CDR3 bases: TGCGCCAGCGATCCCTCCGTCCCCCGCACAGATACGCAGTATTTT. Residues: CASDPSVPRTDTQYF.

V is TRBV3-1 (or the pseudogene TRBV3-2) and J is TRBJ1-1; 8 nucleotides line up with TRBD1. Germline CDR1 LGHDT, CDR2 YNNKEL (reference sequence). This CDR3 contains 15 residues. V shed 8 bases, J shed 4 bases, and the junction held 12 bases outside the gene matches. The CDR3 DNA sequence: TGTGCCAGCTCTCCGGCAGGGGGCCGGGGCACTGAAGCTTTCTTT. Translating gives CASSPAGGRGTEAFF.

The J gene is TRBJ2-1, the V gene TRBV5-1; no reliable D call. Trimming left V 0 bases short and J 6 bases short, with 10 bases between. The CDR3 is 14 amino acids. Germline CDR1 is SGHRS and CDR2 is YFSETQ. The CDR3 loop is CASSLASVVNEQFF. The CDR3 DNA follows: TGCGCCAGCAGCTTGGCCAGTGTAGTCAATGAGCAGTTCTTC.

DNA for the CDR3: TGTGCCAGTAGTCCACAGGGAACTATGAACACTGAAGCTTTCTTT. Protein: CASSPQGTMNTEAFF. The rearrangement uses TRBV19 and TRBJ1-1; TRBD1 might be the D (6 bases). Germline CDR1 reads LNHDA; CDR2 reads SQIVND (reference sequence). CDR3 length: 15 residues. Trimming removed 5 bases from V and 0 bases from J, with 13 bases in between.

The chain combines TRBV4-2 with TRBJ1-3; D is undetermined. The CDR3 covers 13 residues. Germline assignment: CDR1 LGHNA and CDR2 YNFKEQ. Trimming stripped 5 bases from V and 0 bases from J, with 5 bases between. The CDR3 reads CASSGVSGNTIYF. For the CDR3, the DNA is TGTGCCAGCAGCGGGGTCTCTGGAAACACCATATATTTT.

V usage is TRBV5-7 and J usage is TRBJ2-2; D perhaps matches TRBD1 (6 bases). Being an ORF, TRBV5-7 has a function that is uncertain. The CDR3 runs 15 residues. V dropped 5 bases and J dropped 1 base, with 12 bases sitting between them. The chain's CDR3 is CASRRGQKNTGELFF. DNA for the CDR3: TGTGCCAGCAGACGGGGACAAAAGAACACCGGGGAGCTGTTTTTT.

The gene calls are TRBV15 and TRBJ1-6, with no clear D. Per germline, CDR1 LNHNV and CDR2 YYDKDF (reference sequence). There are 16 residues in the CDR3. Trimming shortened V by 1 base and J by 2 bases, and 9 bases separated the two germline ends. The DNA of the CDR3 is TGTGCCACCAGCAGAGGTAAAGGACCCTATAATTCACCCCTCCACTTT. Its protein product is CATSRGKGPYNSPLHF.

The CDR3 DNA is TGTGCCATCAGTAAAGTGGGGGAAACTGAAGCTTTCTTT. Amino acid sequence: CAISKVGETEAFF. The J gene is TRBJ1-1, the V gene TRBV10-3, with TRBD1 as a possible D gene (5 bases). This CDR3 has 13 amino acids. The V and J ends lost 5 bases and 5 bases respectively, with 12 bases between them. CDR1 is ENHRY and CDR2 is SYGVKD in the germline V gene.

The chain uses TRBV28 and TRBJ1-1; D is uncertain. Per the germline V gene, CDR1 is MDHEN and CDR2 is SYDVKM. This CDR3 contains 12 residues. V dropped 5 bases and J dropped 11 bases, with 15 bases sitting between them. The CDR3: CASSPELVRAFF. In DNA form, the CDR3 reads TGTGCCAGCAGTCCTGAGTTGGTTCGGGCTTTCTTT.

V gene TRBV2 combines with J gene TRBJ2-7; D remains unclear. Germline CDR1 SNHLY, CDR2 FYNNEI. The V end lost 8 bases, the J end lost 2 bases, and 13 bases lay between the germline ends. The CDR3 length is 13 residues. The CDR3 sequence: CASRWDRTYEQYF. CDR3 nucleotide sequence: TGTGCCAGCCGCTGGGATAGGACCTACGAGCAGTACTTC. The variable domain in full, with the rest retrieved from reference TRBV2 and TRBJ2-7, is EPEVTQTPSHQVTQMGQEVILRCVPISNHLYFYWYRQILGQKVEFLVSFYNNEISEKSEIFDDQFSVERPDGSNFTLKIRSTKLEDSAMYFCASRWDRTYEQYFGPGTRLTVT.

The CDR3 protein is CASSPAPRTLYQPQHF. The DNA for the CDR3 is TGTGCCAGCTCACCCGCCCCGAGAACTCTCTATCAGCCCCAGCATTTT. The rearrangement links TRBV18 to TRBJ1-5; D is ambiguous. The CDR3 consists of 16 residues. The V end was cut by 3 bases, the J end by 5 bases, with 17 bases between. Looked up from germline, CDR1 is KGHSH and CDR2 is LQKENI.

This clone showed up just a few times. The chain has TRBV6-1 and TRBJ2-7; D is uncertain. V was cut by 2 bases and J by 0 bases, with 20 bases left in between. Germline CDR1 MNHNS, CDR2 SASEGT. This CDR3 contains 18 residues. DNA of the CDR3: TGTGCCAGCAGTGAAAAAGACTGGGTCAGCAACATCTCCTACGAGCAGTACTTC. It is translated as CASSEKDWVSNISYEQYF.

The V gene is TRBV4-2, the J gene TRBJ2-1; possibly TRBD1 for D (5 bases). Trimming removed 0 bases from V and 12 bases from J, with 24 bases in between. The length of the CDR3 is 17 residues. Germline CDR1 reads LGHNA; CDR2 reads YNFKEQ. The CDR3 nucleotides read TGTGCCAGCAGCCAAGATCTTCCCCAGGACAACGTCGTAGGGCAGTTCTTC. Its protein is CASSQDLPQDNVVGQFF.

The CDR3, as DNA: TGTGCCAGCAGGGGGACAGGGCAGAACACTGAAGCTTTCTTT. It translates to CASRGTGQNTEAFF. This chain links TRBV28 with TRBJ1-1; 9 nucleotides agree with TRBD1. Germline CDR1 and CDR2: MDHEN and SYDVKM. Losses at the gene ends were 6 bases for V and 1 base for J; bases not matched to a gene: 3. The CDR3 consists of 14 residues. The complete variable domain, with remaining parts taken from reference TRBV28 and TRBJ1-1, reads DVKVTQSSRYLVKRTGEKVFLECVQDMDHENMFWYRQDPGLGLRLIYFSYDVKMKEKGDIPEGYSVSREKKERFSLILESASTNQTSMYLCASRGTGQNTEAFFGQGTRLTVV.